This passage covers 5 T cell receptor beta chains from one sample sequenced in a study of T cell changes during pregnancy in multiple sclerosis. Profiled with immunoSEQ multiplex PCR; TCRdb holds only in-frame clones, not every one. The sample includes approximately 89,000 clones, over 90% of them seen just once. Sequenced here: peripheral blood, sampled in the third trimester of pregnancy. All receptors come from a female donor with multiple sclerosis, enrolled in a pregnancy study.

The table lists this clone with a count of one. This chain uses TRBV4-2 with TRBJ1-2; 9 bases map to TRBD1. Per germline, CDR1 LGHNA and CDR2 YNFKEQ. V lost 1 base to trimming and J lost 6 bases; unmatched junction nucleotides: 15. The CDR3 covers 18 residues. CDR3 loop: CASSQGKRGTGRLDGYTF. CDR3 nucleotide sequence: TGTGCCAGCAGCCAAGGGAAAAGGGGGACAGGGAGGTTGGATGGCTACACCTTC.

The chain carries TRBV10-3 and TRBJ2-7; 8 bases agree with TRBD1. The germline V gene has CDR1 ENHRY and CDR2 SYGVKD. This CDR3 is built from 17 residues. Trimming removed 6 bases from V and 4 bases from J; junction bases left unmatched: 17. The CDR3 region has the DNA TGTGCCATCAGAGATCCTTTCAATCTCGGGACAGGATACGAGCAGTACTTC. It yields the protein CAIRDPFNLGTGYEQYF.

This clone was seen a single time. V is TRBV7-2 and J is TRBJ1-2; D is unclear. This CDR3 spans 17 amino acids. Germline V lookup: CDR1 SGHTA, CDR2 FQGNSA. Trimming pared 7 bases from V and 1 base from J, leaving 22 bases between. CDR3 protein: CASTQAPTPNLNYGYTF. In DNA, the CDR3 is TGTGCCAGCACCCAGGCCCCGACGCCGAACCTTAACTATGGCTACACCTTC.

CDR3 sequence: CASGGGYNEQFF. The CDR3 DNA reads as TGCGCCAGTGGGGGGGGGTACAATGAGCAGTTCTTC. The chain employs TRBV5-1 and TRBJ2-1; TRBD2 aligns across 7 bases. From germline, CDR1 is SGHRS and CDR2 YFSETQ. The ends lost 8 bases at V and 4 bases at J; junction bases unmatched: 3. The CDR3 is 12 residues long.

This chain joins TRBV6-1 and TRBJ1-1; TRBD1 might be the D (6 bases). The CDR3 is made up of 15 amino acids. Germline values: CDR1 MNHNS, CDR2 SASEGT. Trimming cost V 6 bases and J 1 base, with 15 bases left between them. The CDR3 protein is CASRVAGTTNTEAFF. The CDR3 DNA sequence: TGTGCCAGCAGAGTCGCCGGGACAACGAACACTGAAGCTTTCTTT.